These 7 T cell receptor beta chains originate from one sample sequenced in a study of blood T cell repertoires in COVID-19. Generated by immunoSEQ multiplex PCR, the TCRdb table keeps only in-frame clones and is missing some. The sample has tens of thousands of clones, approximately 89% seen once; the top ten hold roughly a quarter. The sequencing sample was made of peripheral blood. Every receptor here comes from an elderly woman with acute or convalescent COVID-19.

This CDR3 reads CASSSRLLRLEETQYF. DNA of the CDR3: TGTGCCAGCAGCTCCCGACTACTACGGCTAGAAGAGACCCAGTACTTC. V is TRBV7-9 and J is TRBJ2-5, with D possibly being TRBD2 (5 bases). This CDR3 region has 16 residues. Germline V lookup: CDR1 SEHNR, CDR2 FQNEAQ (reference sequence). Trimming removed 4 bases from V and 3 bases from J, with 18 bases in between.

The chain employs TRBV2 and TRBJ2-3, with D possibly TRBD2 on 6 matching bases. The germline V and J ends were trimmed by 2 bases and 6 bases, with 15 bases remaining between them. The CDR3 spans 15 residues. From germline, CDR1 is SNHLY and CDR2 FYNNEI. CDR3 sequence (DNA): TGTGCCAGCAGTGAATTGTCTACCCGGGGGGATACGCAGTATTTT. It translates to CASSELSTRGDTQYF.

The chain has TRBV6-2 or TRBV6-3 and TRBJ2-2; TRBD1 matches at 7 bases. This CDR3 spans 16 amino acids. Germline assignment: CDR1 MNHEY and CDR2 SVGEGT. J gave up 2 bases and V 1 base, and 4 bases lay outside the gene matches. CDR3 protein: CASSYWDSPNTGELFF. CDR3 DNA sequence: TGTGCCAGCAGTTACTGGGACAGCCCTAACACCGGGGAGCTGTTTTTT.

V is TRBV6-5 and J is TRBJ2-2; unclear D gene. Trimming stripped 6 bases from V and 6 bases from J, with 11 bases between. CDR1 MNHEY and CDR2 SVGAGI come from the germline V gene. This CDR3 region has 13 residues. CDR3 coding DNA: TGTGCCAGCAGCCAGAATTGGTCCGGGGAGCTGTTTTTT. Its translation is CASSQNWSGELFF.

This rearrangement joins TRBV10-1 to TRBJ2-5; 8 positions agree with TRBD2. V dropped 9 bases and J dropped 0; count of bases not matched to a gene: 9. The germline V gene encodes CDR1 WNHNN and CDR2 SYGVQD (reference sequence). The CDR3 sequence is 15 residues long. DNA for the CDR3: TGCGCCAGTTCCCGTGGAGCGGGGGACCAAGAGACCCAGTACTTC. Its protein product is CASSRGAGDQETQYF.

The rearrangement links TRBV6-5 to TRBJ1-3; possible D gene TRBD1, 6 bases. Germline loops: CDR1 MNHEY, CDR2 SVGAGI. V was pared by 7 bases and J by 1 base, with 8 bases between. The CDR3 is made up of 13 amino acids. The CDR3 loop reads CASTGTSGNTIYF. The CDR3 bases are TGTGCCAGCACCGGGACATCTGGAAACACCATATATTTT.

The J gene is TRBJ1-2, the V gene TRBV7-2; D is unclear. V was cut by 2 bases and J by 0 bases, with 10 bases left in between. This CDR3 has 15 residues. Looked up from germline, CDR1 is SGHTA and CDR2 is FQGNSA. The CDR3 nucleotides read TGTGCCAGCAGCTTAAAGGGAGGGCCTAACTATGGCTACACCTTC. Translated: CASSLKGGPNYGYTF.